Listed below are T cell receptor beta chains from one sample, sequenced in a study of blood T cell repertoires in COVID-19. Sequencing was performed with immunoSEQ multiplex PCR; in TCRdb, only in-frame clones are kept and a portion is missing. The sample has roughly 280,000 clones; about 88% are singletons. The sequenced material came from peripheral blood. These TCRs come from a young woman with COVID-19, enrolled during active disease. CDR3s include the opening cysteine and the closing phenylalanine or tryptophan. The D gene is left open where the match is weak. A row's size may be missing; if present it is once, few, many or a size class.

v_gene,abundance,d_gene,j_gene,CDR3nt,CDR3aa
TRBV2,.,TRBD2,TRBJ2-7,TGTGCCAGCAGGAGCGGGAGCTCCTACGAGCAGTACTTC,CASRSGSSYEQYF
TRBV9,.,.,TRBJ2-7,TGTGCCAGCAGCGTAGCTCCGACAGTCTCCTACGAGCAGTACTTC,CASSVAPTVSYEQYF
TRBV7-8,.,.,TRBJ1-5,TGTGCCAGCAGCTCAACACCGGGACTAACTCCCAATCAGCCCCAGCATTTT,CASSSTPGLTPNQPQHF
TRBV7-9,.,.,TRBJ1-1,TGTGCCAGCAGGTCGAGCCGGGTAACGGGAGCTTTCTTT,CASRSSRVTGAFF
TRBV2,.,.,TRBJ2-3,TGTGCCAGCAGCTACACAGATACGCAGTATTTT,CASSYTDTQYF
TRBV18,.,.,TRBJ2-1,TGTGCCAGCTCACCCTTGGCGGGGAATGAGCAGTTCTTC,CASSPLAGNEQFF
TRBV5-1,.,.,TRBJ1-1,TGCGCCAGCAGATCACAGGGATTCACTGAAGCTTTCTTT,CASRSQGFTEAFF
TRBV3-1/TRBV3-2,.,.,TRBJ1-2,TGTGCCAGCAGCCCCAGCAGGGAGGGGAACTATGGCTACACCTTC,CASSPSREGNYGYTF
TRBV4-1,once,.,TRBJ2-1,TGCGCCAGCAGCCCAGATAGGGGGGGGCTCTACAATGAGCAGTTCTTC,CASSPDRGGLYNEQFF
TRBV5-6,.,TRBD2,TRBJ2-2,TGTGCCAGCAGCTTGGGACTAGCGGGACGTACCGGGGAGCTGTTTTTT,CASSLGLAGRTGELFF
TRBV21-1,.,.,TRBJ2-5,TGTGCCAGCAGCAAACTTAGAGAGACCCAGTACTTC,CASSKLRETQYF
TRBV28,.,TRBD1,TRBJ1-5,TGTGCCAGCAGTTTAGACAGGGGACTGGGTCAGCCCCAGCATTTT,CASSLDRGLGQPQHF
TRBV11-3,.,.,TRBJ2-5,TGTGCCAGCAGCTTAGACGGCAACTACGAGACCCAGTACTTC,CASSLDGNYETQYF
TRBV10-2,.,.,TRBJ2-7,TGCGCCAGCAGCACTGACAGTTCCTACGAGCAGTACTTC,CASSTDSSYEQYF
TRBV18,.,.,TRBJ1-1,TGTGCCAGCTCACAATTGCCACAGGGCCCTATGAACACTGAAGCTTTCTTT,CASSQLPQGPMNTEAFF
TRBV3-1/TRBV3-2,.,.,TRBJ1-1,TGTGCCAGCATCCGAGCTTTCTTT,CASIRAFF
TRBV7-3,.,.,TRBJ2-2,TGTGCCAGCAGCCCCCCTGGAGGAGGGGTGAACACCGGGGAGCTGTTTTTT,CASSPPGGGVNTGELFF
TRBV5-1,.,.,TRBJ2-7,TGCGCCAGCAGCTTGCTCGGGAGAAAGGCCTACGAGCAGTACTTC,CASSLLGRKAYEQYF
TRBV27,.,TRBD2,TRBJ2-1,TGTGCCAGCAGTTTACTTCCGGGAGGGCCCAACAATGAGCAGTTCTTC,CASSLLPGGPNNEQFF
TRBV27,.,TRBD1,TRBJ2-3,TGTGCCAGCAGTTCCAGGGACAGATCAGATACGCAGTATTTT,CASSSRDRSDTQYF
TRBV28,.,.,TRBJ2-7,TGTGCCAGCAGCCCCCCACGACAGGGAGGCGAGCAGTACTTC,CASSPPRQGGEQYF
TRBV12-5,.,.,TRBJ2-5,TGTGCTAGTGCCGAAGCTTTGGGGGGTAGAGAGACCCAGTACTTC,CASAEALGGRETQYF
TRBV9,.,.,TRBJ1-1,TGTGCCAGCAGCGTAGCGGGGGGCCCATCTTTCTTT,CASSVAGGPSFF
TRBV7-9,.,.,TRBJ2-3,TGTGCCAGCAGCTCATGGGAGTCTAACACAGATACGCAGTATTTT,CASSSWESNTDTQYF
TRBV7-2,.,.,TRBJ1-4,TGTGCCAGCAGCTTAGTGGGCGAAAAACTGTTTTTT,CASSLVGEKLFF
TRBV28,.,TRBD2,TRBJ2-7,TGTGCCAGCAGTTTACGAGGGAGGGTTATTATCTACGAGCAGTACTTC,CASSLRGRVIIYEQYF
TRBV23-1,.,.,TRBJ1-3,TGCGCCAGCTTAGACAGCCACTCTGGAAACACCATATATTTT,CASLDSHSGNTIYF
TRBV5-1,.,TRBD1,TRBJ1-4,TGCGCCAGCAGCTTCTCCGGGACAGGGGGTGAAAAACTGTTTTTT,CASSFSGTGGEKLFF
TRBV10-1,.,.,TRBJ2-3,TGCGCCAGCAGTCTCGGGGACACAGATACGCAGTATTTT,CASSLGDTDTQYF
TRBV6-5,.,TRBD1,TRBJ1-5,TGTGCCAGCAGCCGGGACAGCGGCAATCAGCCCCAGCATTTT,CASSRDSGNQPQHF
TRBV11-2,.,TRBD1,TRBJ2-7,TGTGCCAGCAGCTTGTGGACAGGGGAATACGAGCAGTACTTC,CASSLWTGEYEQYF
TRBV5-1,.,TRBD2,TRBJ2-2,TGCGCCAGCAGCCCCGGACTAGCGGGACAAATGAGCACCGGGGAGCTGTTTTTT,CASSPGLAGQMSTGELFF
TRBV27,.,.,TRBJ1-4,TGTGCCAGCAGCCAGACCGGGACACGGAATGAAAAACTGTTTTTT,CASSQTGTRNEKLFF
TRBV5-1,.,TRBD2,TRBJ2-2,TGCGCCAGCAGCTTGTCTACTAGCGGGACAACAACCGGGGAGCTGTTTTTT,CASSLSTSGTTTGELFF
TRBV27,.,.,TRBJ2-4,TGTGCCAGCAGTCCGACCAGGGTTTCTTGGGACTTC,CASSPTRVSWDF
TRBV6-6,.,.,TRBJ2-2,TGTGCCAGCAGTTATCAATCCGGGGAGCTGTTTTTT,CASSYQSGELFF
TRBV5-1,.,TRBD2,TRBJ2-7,TGCGCCAGCAGCTTGGAAGTTTCCAGCGGGATGCGCGAGCAGTACTTC,CASSLEVSSGMREQYF
TRBV25-1,.,TRBD1,TRBJ1-2,TGTGCCAGCAGTGAATCCACCGGGACAGCCTATGGCTACACCTTC,CASSESTGTAYGYTF
TRBV27,.,TRBD1,TRBJ2-7,TGTGCCAGCAGTTTGCTCAGGGGGTACGAGCAGTACTTC,CASSLLRGYEQYF
TRBV27,.,.,TRBJ2-5,TGTGCCAGCAGTCAAACTAGTTACCAAGAGACCCAGTACTTC,CASSQTSYQETQYF
TRBV5-1,.,.,TRBJ2-7,TGCGCCAGCAGCCCAAACCCAGGGTCCTACGAGCAGTACTTC,CASSPNPGSYEQYF
TRBV6-5,.,TRBD2,TRBJ2-5,TGTGCCAGCAGTTACCCGGGACTAGCGGGAGGAGAGACCCAGTACTTC,CASSYPGLAGGETQYF
TRBV5-1,.,.,TRBJ1-2,TGCGCCAGCAGCTTACGGGGTAATGGCTACACCTTC,CASSLRGNGYTF
TRBV9,once,.,TRBJ1-1,TGTGCCAGCAGCGCCCACGGAGTGGAGGGACGAGCTGAAGCTTTCTTT,CASSAHGVEGRAEAFF
TRBV4-3,.,.,TRBJ1-1,TGCGCCAGCAGCCAAGATTCAACGGGGTCCATTGAAGCTTTCTTT,CASSQDSTGSIEAFF
TRBV27,.,.,TRBJ2-2,TGTGCCAGCAGTTACGGGACACCCGGGGAGCTGTTTTTT,CASSYGTPGELFF
TRBV5-1,.,TRBD1,TRBJ2-5,TGCGCCAGCAGCGACGGACAGGGCGCAGGGGAGACCCAGTACTTC,CASSDGQGAGETQYF
TRBV27,.,TRBD2,TRBJ2-7,TGTGCCAGCAGTCCGGTAGCGGGCTTCTACGAGCAGTACTTC,CASSPVAGFYEQYF